The subject of this entry is one TCR beta chain. Its antigen specificity is not known. No much larger clone exists at a distance of one base, and base qualities are not known. TCRbeta CDR3 regions were amplified from genomic DNA by means of the immunoSEQ Assay, a bias-controlled multiplex PCR. The paper's processing steps were these. Nucleated cell counts per sample were estimated from amplification of reference gene primers within the assay. To quantify the absolute abundance of each unique TCRbeta CDR3 rearrangement, sequence reads were collapsed and filtered. For each sample, productive Simpson clonality was calculated as the square root of Simpson's diversity index across productive rearrangements. This immuneACCESS table, as held by TCRdb, lists in-frame sequences with V and J called but not all clones. Of the missing ones, under half trace to an unresolved V gene in checked studies; the others have no known cause. V and J calls and clone size are given by that table; D and trimming were obtained from the DNA. The sample table lists about 410,000 clones, approximately 91% of them with a count of one. About 1.6% of the sample is in the top ten clones.

The sample is drawn from a study of blood T cell repertoires in COVID-19 (dated by TCRdb to the early 2020s). At the level of the whole study: The collaborator samples originated in the United States, Italy and Spain and spanned the acute and convalescent phases of COVID-19. The material from the prospective study consisted of cDNA or gDNA derived from T cells, B-cell-depleted T cells, or PBMCs. Sample metadata almost always included a de-identified subject ID, COVID-19 status, age in years and sex. Samples were obtained from the ongoing ImmuneRACE study (first 160 participants) and from about 1,300 subjects provided by 6 global collaborators. The repertoires were released in a freely available public database meant as a resource for research on the immune response to SARS-CoV-2. Where available, HLA class I and class II types were obtained from metadata supplied by the sample provider rather than from assay-based typing. Subjects who had been exposed to COVID-19, were actively infected with it, or had recovered from it provided the deeply sampled blood TCRbeta repertoires that made up the dataset. Broad study findings and their caveats: How much clinical and demographic metadata was included differed by source and by participant, and the metadata was provided uncurated.

The CDR3 runs 15 residues from the cysteine to the phenylalanine. Just CDR3 DNA is preserved here, 45 bases in frame from base 1. As encoded in the germline V gene, CDR1 is MNHEY while CDR2 is SVGEGT. V lost 5 bases and J lost 11 bases, and the count of bases not matched to a germline gene is 14. One collaborating source in Seattle enrolled patients while the patients were actively infected and followed the patients over time throughout the course of disease. Collaborating institutions collected whole blood in K2EDTA tubes following their own protocols. For TCRbeta analysis, collaborators shipped samples in one of three forms: frozen whole blood, isolated PBMCs, or DNA extracted from either of those sample types.

The chain joins TRBV6-2 or TRBV6-3 to TRBJ1-4; the junction holds 7 bases that match TRBD1. The sample consisted of peripheral blood. The source of this sequence is a woman between 40 and 55 years old with COVID-19, enrolled during active disease. The CDR3 in this case is CASSHLRDSLRKLFF. DNA sequence: TGTGCCAGCAGTCATCTCCGGGACAGCTTACGGAAACTGTTTTTT.